The table lists the clone carrying this TCR beta chain with many counts. Its antigen is currently unknown. The data stem from a study of T cells in Graves' hyperthyroidism and ophthalmopathy. Study summary: Before treatment of any kind, peripheral blood was taken at initial diagnosis.

This CDR3 spans 16 amino acids. Trimming removed 1 base at V and 4 bases at J, with 14 bases between. CDR1 is SGHVS and CDR2 is FQNEAQ in the germline V gene. There were TCR beta CDR3 regions amplified from RNA transcripts. During a first-round RT-PCR of the TCR CDR3, the HTBI primer set was used. MiXCR was run by TCRdb on the multiplex PCR reads, yielding one entry per CDR3 protein. This table has 300,000 to 350,000 distinct CDR3 sequences, 15% to 20% appearing once. Overall study findings and caveats: Within blood appeared most thyroid clonotypes that had expanded above 0.001.

Diagnosis relied on clinical symptoms, serum thyroxine and TRAb, thyroid ultrasound and orbital computed tomography. Extraction of PBMCs used 8 to 10 ml of fresh peripheral blood. This TCR came from a woman aged 40 to 50 with Graves' ophthalmopathy. Sequences were obtained from blood. The chain uses TRBV7-8 and TRBJ1-5; D is perhaps TRBD1 (6 bases). The CDR3 DNA reads as TGTGCCAGCAGCTTAGTAAGGGGAACAGGGAATCAGCCCCAGCATTTT. This codes for CASSLVRGTGNQPQHF.